The 28 T cell receptor beta chains in this list originate from one sample, sequenced in a study of breast tumors, draining lymph nodes, adjacent tissues. The lymph nodes were axillary draining lymph nodes from breast cancer patients. Via MiXCR, TCRdb re-called the multiplex PCR reads, giving one row per CDR3 protein. The sample includes fewer than 150,000 distinct CDR3 sequences, approximately 21% of them seen just once. Specimen: axillary lymph node tissue. Every receptor here comes from a female donor with breast cancer. Some clones in this sample may be carry-over from other donors' samples.

This clonotype was seen many times. The rearrangement links TRBV20-1 to TRBJ2-1, with 7 bases fitting TRBD2. Germline assignment: CDR1 DFQATT and CDR2 SNEGSKA (reference sequence). This CDR3 spans 15 amino acids. The V gene end was trimmed by 6 bases and the J gene end by 3 bases; junction bases not matched to a gene: 11. CDR3 bases: TGCAGTGCCCGATTCATGGCGGGGGACTACAATGAGCAGTTCTTC. This codes for CSARFMAGDYNEQFF.

The chain is built from TRBV11-3 and TRBJ2-5; D is unclear. The germline gives CDR1 SGHNT, CDR2 YENEEA. CDR3 length equals 15 residues. V dropped 1 base and J dropped 2 bases, with 11 bases sitting between them. This CDR3 reads CASSLGLSEQETQYF. DNA of the CDR3: TGTGCCAGCAGCTTAGGCCTGTCGGAACAAGAGACCCAGTACTTC.

This clonotype was detected ten times or more. V is TRBV6-5 and J is TRBJ2-3; TRBD2 agrees at 7 bases. The CDR3 totals 14 residues. CDR1 and CDR2 (germline): MNHEY, SVGAGI. With 8 bases clipped from V and 1 base from J, the junction kept 6 bases outside the gene matches. CDR3 region: CASGLRGGTDTQYF. In DNA form, the CDR3 reads TGTGCCAGCGGCCTCCGGGGGGGCACAGATACGCAGTATTTT.

This clonotype was seen repeatedly, ten times or more. V usage is TRBV2 and J usage is TRBJ2-7; tentatively, D is TRBD2 (6 bases). Per germline, CDR1 SNHLY and CDR2 FYNNEI. Trimming took off 5 bases at V and 6 bases at J, with 20 bases between the two ends. The CDR3 consists of 15 residues. Here the CDR3 DNA reads TGTGCCAGCAGTCTCGAACGGGAGACCGGCCCCGAGCAGTACTTC. Encoded protein: CASSLERETGPEQYF.

This clonotype was picked up many times. The J gene is TRBJ2-7, the V gene TRBV20-1, with 8 bases fitting TRBD1. V was pared by 0 bases and J by 5 bases, with 6 bases of the junction left unmatched. Looked up from germline, CDR1 is DFQATT and CDR2 is SNEGSKA (reference sequence). This CDR3 comprises 14 residues. CDR3 sequence reads: CSARDGQGVDEQYF. The CDR3 DNA follows: TGCAGTGCTAGAGATGGACAGGGTGTGGACGAGCAGTACTTC.

Regarding this clonotype: A much larger clone differs by one base, so this may be a read error. Because it lacks the conserved phenylalanine or tryptophan at the end, this CDR3 is likely a read error. The J gene is TRBJ2-3, the V gene TRBV4-1; TRBD1 or TRBD2 may be the D gene (5 bases each). CDR1 MGHRA and CDR2 YSYEKL come from the germline V gene. The CDR3 has 15 residues. The V end lost 1 base, the J end lost 4 bases, and 12 bases lay between the germline ends. Here the CDR3 reads CASSQGSVGADTQYS. The CDR3 DNA follows: TGCGCCAGCAGCCAAGGGTCCGTGGGGGCAGATACGCAGTATTCT.

This chain links TRBV28 with TRBJ2-7, with 9 bases that match TRBD1. The junction had 10 bases not matched to a gene; V was cut back by 6 bases and J by 7 bases. The germline V gene has CDR1 MDHEN and CDR2 SYDVKM. This CDR3 spans 14 amino acids. CDR3 sequence (DNA): TGTGCCAGCAGCCCGTGGGACAGGGTAGGGGAGCAGTACTTC. This gives the protein CASSPWDRVGEQYF.

The table lists this clonotype with many counts. The chain carries TRBV14 and TRBJ1-2, with a possible D match to TRBD1 (5 bases). This CDR3 comprises 15 residues. Germline V gene lookup returns CDR1 SGHDN and CDR2 FVKESK. Trimming stripped 4 bases from V and 8 bases from J, with 20 bases between. CDR3 in DNA: TGTGCCAGCAGCCCCAACCCGACAGCCGGGTGGGGCTACACCTTC. It encodes CASSPNPTAGWGYTF. The whole variable domain, remainder taken from reference TRBV14 and TRBJ1-2, is EAGVTQFPSHSVIEKGQTVTLRCDPISGHDNLYWYRRVMGKEIKFLLHFVKESKQDESGMPNNRFLAERTGGTYSTLKVQPAELEDSGVYFCASSPNPTAGWGYTFGSGTRLTVV.

The CDR3 DNA follows: TGTGCCAGCAGCCACACCGGGACAGGGGGTATAGGGAGCTCCTACGAGCAGTACTTC. Amino acid sequence: CASSHTGTGGIGSSYEQYF. The J gene is TRBJ2-7, the V gene TRBV7-9; TRBD1 matches at 11 bases. Germline trimming cut 5 bases from V and 0 bases from J; bases unmatched to any gene: 15. Per germline, CDR1 SEHNR and CDR2 FQNEAQ (reference sequence). CDR3 length equals 19 residues.

This chain uses TRBV25-1 with TRBJ2-1, with D perhaps TRBD1 or TRBD2 (5 bases each). The germline gives CDR1 MGHDK, CDR2 SYGVNS. The CDR3 has 15 amino acids. Trimming stripped 5 bases from V and 10 bases from J, with 21 bases between. Written as DNA, the CDR3 is TGTGCCAGCAGTCCACCCGGGACCGCTTCCCCAGAGCAGTTCTTC. It specifies CASSPPGTASPEQFF.

Ten or more counts support this clonotype. The V gene is TRBV3-1, the J gene TRBJ2-3; no reliable D call. CDR1 and CDR2 (germline): LGHDT, YNNKEL (reference sequence). The ends were cut back, 4 bases at V and 4 bases at J, with 6 bases in the middle. CDR3 length: 12 residues. The CDR3 DNA sequence: TGTGCCAGCAGCCCCACGTCAGATACGCAGTATTTT. Translating gives CASSPTSDTQYF.

The chain combines TRBV3-1 with TRBJ2-2; D gene unclear. The CDR3 is 16 residues long. Germline lookup yields CDR1 LGHDT and CDR2 YNNKEL (reference sequence). The V gene lost 1 base and the J gene lost 4 bases, with 13 bases spanning the gap. CDR3 in DNA: TGTGCCAGCAGCCAAGGGTACCTCATCGGCACCGGGGAGCTGTTTTTT. It specifies CASSQGYLIGTGELFF.

On this clonotype itself: This may arise from a read error, as a much more abundant clone is one base away. The V gene is TRBV7-9, the J gene TRBJ1-4; a possible D gene is TRBD1 (6 bases). CDR1 is SEHNR and CDR2 is FQNEAQ in the germline V gene (reference sequence). The CDR3 totals 16 residues. Between the trimmed V and J ends, which lost 4 bases and 7 bases, there was a span of 19 bases. The CDR3 DNA follows: TGTGCCAGCAGCTCCCGGGGGGCGGCTGGGTCTGAAAAACTGTTTTTT. Its protein is CASSSRGAAGSEKLFF.

There are a few counts of this clonotype. The chain combines TRBV6-2 or TRBV6-3 with TRBJ2-7; D is possibly TRBD2 (5 bases). V was pared by 10 bases and J by 8 bases, with 18 bases between. The CDR3 length is 12 residues. Germline CDR1 reads MNHEY; CDR2 reads SVGEGT. The CDR3 region has the DNA TGTGCCACCTCTACGGGGTCCCCTAAGCAGTACTTC. Translated, it gives CATSTGSPKQYF.

The chain joins TRBV5-4 to TRBJ2-5; 7 bases line up with TRBD2. CDR3 length: 16 residues. Germline V gene lookup returns CDR1 SGHNT and CDR2 YYREEE (reference sequence). With 0 bases clipped from V and 6 bases from J, the junction kept 11 bases outside the gene matches. This CDR3 reads CASSLGTRVDRKTQYF. CDR3 in DNA: TGTGCCAGCAGCTTGGGGACTAGAGTCGATCGTAAGACCCAGTACTTC.

As regards this clonotype: A read error may explain this, as a much larger clone is one base away. It is likely a read error, because the conserved phenylalanine at the end of the CDR3 is missing. The rearrangement joins TRBV6-5 to TRBJ1-6; 8 bases line up with TRBD1. Germline V gene sequence: CDR1 MNHEY, CDR2 SVGAGI. The trim removed 2 bases at V and 7 bases at J, leaving 7 bases unmatched. This CDR3 has 16 residues. The CDR3 is CASSYDGQGRNSPLHS. The DNA of the CDR3 is TGTGCCAGCAGTTACGACGGACAGGGAAGAAATTCACCCCTCCACTCT.

This clonotype was seen repeatedly, ten times or more. The rearrangement uses TRBV5-1 and TRBJ2-1; 8 nucleotides align to TRBD1. V shed 4 bases and J 4 bases; nucleotides not matched to a gene: 10. The germline CDR1 and CDR2 sequences are SGHRS and YFSETQ. The CDR3 covers 16 residues. The CDR3 DNA follows: TGCGCCAGCAGCCTTCAGGGGGCAGTCGGGTACAATGAGCAGTTCTTC. Its translation is CASSLQGAVGYNEQFF.

This clonotype showed up many times. The J gene is TRBJ2-2, the V gene TRBV27; TRBD1 agrees at 7 bases. Looked up from germline, CDR1 is MNHEY and CDR2 is SMNVEV (reference sequence). Trimming cost V 5 bases and J 3 bases; bases outside gene matches: 6. The CDR3 loop spans 15 amino acids. The CDR3 region is CASSEQGKDTGELFF. CDR3 DNA: TGTGCCAGCAGTGAACAGGGGAAGGACACCGGGGAGCTGTTTTTT.

This clonotype was recorded only once. The chain uses TRBV20-1 and TRBJ2-2, with 8 bases fitting TRBD1. The CDR3 consists of 15 residues. Germline trimming cut 0 bases from V and 6 bases from J; bases unmatched to any gene: 6. Germline CDR1 DFQATT, CDR2 SNEGSKA (reference sequence). The DNA for the CDR3 is TGCAGTGCTAGAGATGTCACAGGGGGTGCCGGGGAGCTGTTTTTT. It yields the protein CSARDVTGGAGELFF.

This clonotype was seen ten or more times. This sequence joins TRBV7-9 and TRBJ2-5, with D unresolved. The CDR3 is 12 amino acids. V dropped 5 bases and J dropped 3 bases, with 7 bases sitting between them. Germline V gene sequence: CDR1 SEHNR, CDR2 FQNEAQ (reference sequence). The CDR3 protein is CASSPWEETQYF. The CDR3 nucleotides are TGTGCCAGCAGCCCCTGGGAAGAGACCCAGTACTTC.

This clonotype was recorded a few times. The chain uses TRBV28 and TRBJ2-3; 7 bases align to TRBD2. Germline V gene data show CDR1 as MDHEN and CDR2 as SYDVKM. CDR3 length equals 16 residues. V trimming: 4 bases; J trimming: 1 base; junction bases outside the gene matches: 8. CDR3 DNA sequence: TGTGCCAGCAGTTCCCATGAAGCGGGGCGCACAGATACGCAGTATTTT. As protein: CASSSHEAGRTDTQYF.

This clonotype was picked up many times. The V gene is TRBV20-1, the J gene TRBJ2-7; tentative D call: TRBD2 (5 bases). Germline V gene data show CDR1 as DFQATT and CDR2 as SNEGSKA (reference sequence). The ends were cut back, 5 bases at V and 5 bases at J, with 16 bases in the middle. The CDR3 is made up of 13 amino acids. CDR3 in DNA: TGCAGTGCTCAAACGGGGTTTCGGGACGAGCAGTACTTC. This encodes CSAQTGFRDEQYF.

Ten or more counts support this clonotype. This sequence joins TRBV9 and TRBJ2-7, with D possibly TRBD2 on 6 matching bases. Germline CDR1 SGDLS, CDR2 YYNGEE. CDR3 length: 13 amino acids. V gave up 0 bases and J gave up 2 bases, with 6 bases separating them. CDR3 sequence reads: CASSVGLAYEQYF. The CDR3 bases are TGTGCCAGCAGCGTAGGACTAGCCTACGAGCAGTACTTC.

For this clonotype: The junction does not match germline at one end; this may be a read error. The chain carries TRBV5-4 and TRBJ1-4, with D possibly matching TRBD1 (5 bases). This CDR3 has 16 amino acids. Germline lookup yields CDR1 SGHNT and CDR2 YYREEE (reference sequence). This chain's CDR3 is CASSLGPQATNEELFF. The CDR3 DNA follows: TGTGCCAGCAGCTTGGGCCCACAGGCAACTAATGAAGAACTGTTTTTT.

The rearrangement joins TRBV28 to TRBJ2-3; possible D gene TRBD2, 7 bases. This CDR3 has 16 residues. The V gene lost 6 bases and the J gene lost 4 bases, with 20 bases spanning the gap. Germline V lookup: CDR1 MDHEN, CDR2 SYDVKM. Written as DNA, the CDR3 is TGTGCCAGCAGCCTAGGGGGGGTAATGGGCGCAGATACGCAGTATTTT. Its translation is CASSLGGVMGADTQYF.

Many counts were recorded for this clonotype. The genes are TRBV3-1 and TRBJ2-1; TRBD2 matches at 8 bases. Germline V gene lookup returns CDR1 LGHDT and CDR2 YNNKEL (reference sequence). V trimming: 4 bases; J trimming: 2 bases; junction bases outside the gene matches: 13. This CDR3 spans 18 amino acids. The CDR3 region is CASSPGSGGNEPYNEQFF. In DNA, the CDR3 is TGTGCCAGCAGCCCCGGGAGCGGGGGCAACGAACCCTACAATGAGCAGTTCTTC.

The sample holds many counts of this clonotype. The rearrangement links TRBV28 to TRBJ2-7; 7 nucleotides match TRBD1. Germline trimming cut 2 bases from V and 5 bases from J; bases unmatched to any gene: 9. Germline V gene data show CDR1 as MDHEN and CDR2 as SYDVKM. There are 15 residues in the CDR3. The CDR3: CASSLLGRGFHEQYF. The CDR3 DNA reads TGTGCCAGCAGTTTACTGGGCAGGGGGTTCCACGAGCAGTACTTC.

With respect to this clonotype: With a much larger clone just one base away, this may be a read error. The conserved final phenylalanine or tryptophan is absent from the CDR3, which likely points to a read error. The J gene is TRBJ2-5, the V gene TRBV13; 7 positions match TRBD2. Germline V gene data show CDR1 as PRHDT and CDR2 as FYEKMQ (reference sequence). The CDR3 length is 16 residues. The ends lost 4 bases at V and 0 bases at J; junction bases unmatched: 8. The CDR3 DNA follows: TGTGCCAGCAGCTCCATTGGGGGAGGGTACCAAGAGACCCAGTACCTC. Translating gives CASSSIGGGYQETQYL.